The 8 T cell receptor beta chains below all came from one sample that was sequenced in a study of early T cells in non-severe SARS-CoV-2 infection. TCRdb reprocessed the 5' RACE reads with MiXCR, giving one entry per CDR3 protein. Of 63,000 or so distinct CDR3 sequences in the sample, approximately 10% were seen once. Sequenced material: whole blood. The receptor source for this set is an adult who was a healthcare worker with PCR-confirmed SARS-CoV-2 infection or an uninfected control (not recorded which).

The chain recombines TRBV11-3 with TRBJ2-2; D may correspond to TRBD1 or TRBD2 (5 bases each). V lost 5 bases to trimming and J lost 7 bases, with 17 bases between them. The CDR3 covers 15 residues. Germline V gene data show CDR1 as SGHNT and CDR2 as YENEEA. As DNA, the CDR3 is TGTGCCAGCAGCCTAGCCACAGGCGAAGGCGGGGAGCTGTTTTTT. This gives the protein CASSLATGEGGELFF.

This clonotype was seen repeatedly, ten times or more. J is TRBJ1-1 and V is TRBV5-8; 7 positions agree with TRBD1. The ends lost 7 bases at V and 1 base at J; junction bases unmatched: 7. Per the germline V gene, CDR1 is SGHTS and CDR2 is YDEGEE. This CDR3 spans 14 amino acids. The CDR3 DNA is TGTGCCAGCTCAGGGGGATGGGGGAACACTGAAGCTTTCTTT. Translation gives CASSGGWGNTEAFF.

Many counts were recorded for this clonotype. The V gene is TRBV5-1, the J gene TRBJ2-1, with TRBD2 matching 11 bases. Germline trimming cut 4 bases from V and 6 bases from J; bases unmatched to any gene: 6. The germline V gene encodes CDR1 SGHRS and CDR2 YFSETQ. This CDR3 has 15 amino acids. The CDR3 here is CASSLLAGAGNEQFF. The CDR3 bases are TGCGCCAGCAGCCTACTAGCGGGAGCTGGCAATGAGCAGTTCTTC.

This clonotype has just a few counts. The CDR3 DNA reads as TGCGCCAGCAGCTTAAACATCGGCTACGAGCAGTACTTC. Amino acids: CASSLNIGYEQYF. This rearrangement joins TRBV5-1 to TRBJ2-7; unclear D gene. From germline, CDR1 is SGHRS and CDR2 YFSETQ. This CDR3 comprises 13 residues. The ends were cut back, 2 bases at V and 3 bases at J, with 9 bases in the middle.

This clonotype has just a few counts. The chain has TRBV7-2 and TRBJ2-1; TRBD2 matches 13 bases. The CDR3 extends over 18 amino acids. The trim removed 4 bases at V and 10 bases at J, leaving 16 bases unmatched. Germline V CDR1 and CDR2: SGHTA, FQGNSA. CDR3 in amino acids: CASSSHRRTSGRIGEQFF. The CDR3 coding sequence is TGTGCCAGCAGCTCCCACAGACGGACTAGCGGGAGAATAGGCGAGCAGTTCTTC.

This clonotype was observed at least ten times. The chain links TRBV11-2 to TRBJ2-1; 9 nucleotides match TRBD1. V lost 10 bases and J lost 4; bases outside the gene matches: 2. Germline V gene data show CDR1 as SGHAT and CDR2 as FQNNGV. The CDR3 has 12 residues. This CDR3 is CATGTGYNEQFF. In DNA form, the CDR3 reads TGTGCCACCGGGACAGGGTACAATGAGCAGTTCTTC.

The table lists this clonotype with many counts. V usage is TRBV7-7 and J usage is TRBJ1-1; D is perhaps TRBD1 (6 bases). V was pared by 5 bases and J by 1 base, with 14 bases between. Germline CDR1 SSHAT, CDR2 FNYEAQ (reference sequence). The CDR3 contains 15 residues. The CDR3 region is CASSNFPGQNTEAFF. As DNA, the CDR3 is TGTGCCAGCAGCAACTTCCCGGGACAGAACACTGAAGCTTTCTTT. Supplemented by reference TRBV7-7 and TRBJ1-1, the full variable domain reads GAGVSQSPRYKVTKRGQDVTLRCDPISSHATLYWYQQALGQGPEFLTYFNYEAQPDKSGLPSDRFSAERPEGSISTLTIQRTEQRDSAMYRCASSNFPGQNTEAFFGQGTRLTVV.

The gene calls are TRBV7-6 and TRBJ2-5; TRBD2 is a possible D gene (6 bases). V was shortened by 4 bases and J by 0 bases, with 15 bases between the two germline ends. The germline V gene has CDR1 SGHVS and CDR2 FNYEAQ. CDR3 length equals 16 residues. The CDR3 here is CASSWARSSDQETQYF. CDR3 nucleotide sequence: TGTGCCAGCAGCTGGGCGAGGTCTAGCGACCAAGAGACCCAGTACTTC.